This record covers a single T cell receptor beta chain. The target antigen is unknown. Germline V CDR1 and CDR2: SGHNT, YYREEE (reference sequence). CDR3 length equals 14 residues. The germline V and J ends were trimmed by 1 base and 1 base, with 6 bases remaining between them. Generated by immunoSEQ multiplex PCR, the TCRdb table keeps only in-frame clones and is missing some. This table holds roughly 60,000 clones, about 90% found once. The data derive from a study of PD-1 blockade in classical Hodgkin lymphoma. Background on the study: Treatment was intravenous nivolumab, 3 mg/kg every 2 weeks, until progression.

The time point is: cycle 4 day 1 (C4D1), after 6 weeks of nivolumab. All trial patients relapsed after autologous stem cell transplantation. Complete response, partial response or progressive disease was recorded as best response. Study observations and caveats: Before treatment, TCR diversity in newly diagnosed patients was reportedly lower than in healthy donors. Researchers reported that CD4+ TCR diversity, though not CD8+, rose significantly by C4D1.

This sequence was found in a human donor with classical Hodgkin lymphoma. Sequencing used peripheral blood mononuclear cells (PBMCs), obtained before the fourth cycle of nivolumab. The chain links TRBV5-4 to TRBJ2-4; D gene uncertain. In DNA form, the CDR3 reads TGTGCCAGCAGCTTGCCGGAGGCCAAAAACATTCAGTACTTC. Its translation is CASSLPEAKNIQYF.